This T cell receptor beta chain emerged from a study of cytomegalovirus exposure and HLA in healthy donors. Across the whole study: When about 400 donors were genotyped, about 81% of them were found to fall in the Caucasian-associated ancestry cluster. Study-wide results and caveats: Associated with HLA alleles at 0.05 false discovery rate in a later analysis were some 16,000 TCR beta sequences.

It was with 60 Vbeta and 13 Jbeta primers that the PCR ran. Assay: immunoSEQ multiplex PCR; the TCRdb copy retains only in-frame clones and omits some. The sample carries 120,000 to 150,000 clones, over 60% recorded once. Concerning this clone: Its matching antigen is unknown.

The clonotype originates from a young woman in good health and CMV-seronegative. Sequenced sample: PBMCs.

CDR3 sequence (DNA): TGTGCCAGCATCTCCCGGACAGGGGTGGACACCGGGGAGCTGTTTTTT. Its protein is CASISRTGVDTGELFF. The chain couples TRBV9 to TRBJ2-2; 9 bases are a match to TRBD1. Germline CDR1 reads SGDLS; CDR2 reads YYNGEE. The length of the CDR3 is 16 residues. The ends lost 6 bases at V and 3 bases at J; junction bases unmatched: 9.